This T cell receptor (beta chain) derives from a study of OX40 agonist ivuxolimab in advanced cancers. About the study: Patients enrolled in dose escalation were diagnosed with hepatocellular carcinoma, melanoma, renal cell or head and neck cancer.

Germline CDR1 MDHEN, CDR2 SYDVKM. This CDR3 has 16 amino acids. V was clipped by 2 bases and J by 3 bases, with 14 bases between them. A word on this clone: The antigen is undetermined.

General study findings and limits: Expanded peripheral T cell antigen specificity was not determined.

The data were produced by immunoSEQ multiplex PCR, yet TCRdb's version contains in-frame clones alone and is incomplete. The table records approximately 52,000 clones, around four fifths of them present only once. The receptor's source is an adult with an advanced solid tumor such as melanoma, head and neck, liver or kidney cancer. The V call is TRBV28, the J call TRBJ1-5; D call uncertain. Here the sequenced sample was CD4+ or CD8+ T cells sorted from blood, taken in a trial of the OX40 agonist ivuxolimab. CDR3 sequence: CASSLGEWRINQPQHF. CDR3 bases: TGTGCCAGCAGTTTAGGTGAGTGGCGGATCAATCAGCCCCAGCATTTT.